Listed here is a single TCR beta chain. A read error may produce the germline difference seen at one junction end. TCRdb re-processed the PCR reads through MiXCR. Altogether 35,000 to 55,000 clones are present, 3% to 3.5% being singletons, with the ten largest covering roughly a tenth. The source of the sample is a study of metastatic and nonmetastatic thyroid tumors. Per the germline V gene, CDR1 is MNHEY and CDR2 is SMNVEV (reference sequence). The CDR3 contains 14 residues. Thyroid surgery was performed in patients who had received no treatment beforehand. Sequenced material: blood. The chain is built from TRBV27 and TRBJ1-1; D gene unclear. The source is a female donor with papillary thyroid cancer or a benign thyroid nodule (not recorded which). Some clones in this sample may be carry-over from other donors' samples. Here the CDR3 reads CASTTDYMNTDAFF. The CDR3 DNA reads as TGTGCCAGCACTACAGATTACATGAACACTGACGCTTTCTTT.